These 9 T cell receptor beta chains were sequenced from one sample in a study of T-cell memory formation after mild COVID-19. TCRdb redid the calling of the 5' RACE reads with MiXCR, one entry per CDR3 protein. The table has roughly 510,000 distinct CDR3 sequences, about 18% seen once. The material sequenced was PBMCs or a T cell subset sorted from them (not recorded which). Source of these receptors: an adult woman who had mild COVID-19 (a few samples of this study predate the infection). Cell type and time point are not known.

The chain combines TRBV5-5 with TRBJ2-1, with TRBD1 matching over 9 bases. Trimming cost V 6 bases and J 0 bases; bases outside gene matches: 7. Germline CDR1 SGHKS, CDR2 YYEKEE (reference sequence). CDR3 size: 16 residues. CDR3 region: CASTTGQGSSYNEQFF. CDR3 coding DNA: TGTGCCAGCACCACGGGACAGGGAAGCTCCTACAATGAGCAGTTCTTC.

CDR3 region: CASSGSFGQGPPLVAEAFF. DNA of the CDR3: TGCGCCAGCAGCGGATCCTTTGGACAGGGCCCCCCCCTGGTCGCTGAAGCTTTCTTT. The J gene is TRBJ1-1, the V gene TRBV23-1; TRBD1 matches 8 bases. TRBV23-1 is an open reading frame, and its role is uncertain. V was pared by 6 bases and J by 6 bases, with 24 bases of the junction left unmatched. The CDR3 runs to 19 residues.

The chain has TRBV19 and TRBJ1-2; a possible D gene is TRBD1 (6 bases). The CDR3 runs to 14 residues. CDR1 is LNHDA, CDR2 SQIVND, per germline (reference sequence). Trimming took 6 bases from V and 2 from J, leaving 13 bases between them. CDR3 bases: TGTGCCAGTAGGGTCCGGGACACCAACTATGGCTACACCTTC. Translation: CASRVRDTNYGYTF. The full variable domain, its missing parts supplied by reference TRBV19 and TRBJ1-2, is DGGITQSPKYLFRKEGQNVTLSCEQNLNHDAMYWYRQDPGQGLRLIYYSQIVNDFQKGDIAEGYSVSREKKESFPLTVTSAQKNPTAFYLCASRVRDTNYGYTFGSGTRLTVV.

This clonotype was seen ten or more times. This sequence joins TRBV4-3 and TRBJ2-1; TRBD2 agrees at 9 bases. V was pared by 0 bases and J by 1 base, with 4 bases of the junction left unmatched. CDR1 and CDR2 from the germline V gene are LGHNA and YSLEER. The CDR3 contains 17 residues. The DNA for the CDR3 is TGCGCCAGCAGCCAAGAGTCGCGGGAGGGTTCCTACAATGAGCAGTTCTTC. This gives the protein CASSQESREGSYNEQFF.

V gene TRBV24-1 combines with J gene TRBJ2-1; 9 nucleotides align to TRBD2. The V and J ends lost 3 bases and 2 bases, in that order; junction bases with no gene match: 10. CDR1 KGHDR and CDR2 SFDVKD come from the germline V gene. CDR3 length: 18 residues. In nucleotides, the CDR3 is TGTGCCACCAGTGATCCCACGGGGCGGGAGGGCGCCTACAATGAGCAGTTCTTC. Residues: CATSDPTGREGAYNEQFF.

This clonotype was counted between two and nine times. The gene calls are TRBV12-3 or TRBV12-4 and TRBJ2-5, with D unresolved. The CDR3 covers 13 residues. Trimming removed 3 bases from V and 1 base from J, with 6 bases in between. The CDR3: CASSFWGQETQYF. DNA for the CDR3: TGTGCCAGCAGTTTTTGGGGCCAAGAGACCCAGTACTTC.

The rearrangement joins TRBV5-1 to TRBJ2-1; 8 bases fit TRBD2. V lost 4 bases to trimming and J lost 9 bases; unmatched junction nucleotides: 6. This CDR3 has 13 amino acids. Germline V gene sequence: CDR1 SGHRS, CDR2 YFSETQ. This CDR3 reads CASSAGTSREQFF. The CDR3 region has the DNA TGCGCCAGCAGCGCCGGGACTAGTCGTGAGCAGTTCTTC.

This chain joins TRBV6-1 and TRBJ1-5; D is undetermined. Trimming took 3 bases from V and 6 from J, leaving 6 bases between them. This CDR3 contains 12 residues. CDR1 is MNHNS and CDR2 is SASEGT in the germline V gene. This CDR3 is CASSDWGQPQHF. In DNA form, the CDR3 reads TGTGCCAGCAGTGATTGGGGTCAGCCCCAGCATTTT.

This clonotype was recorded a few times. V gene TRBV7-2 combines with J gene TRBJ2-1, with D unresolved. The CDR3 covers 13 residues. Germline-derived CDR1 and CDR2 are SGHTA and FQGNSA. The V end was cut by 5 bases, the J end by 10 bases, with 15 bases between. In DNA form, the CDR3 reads TGTGCCAGCAGCCCTCGCCCCCACGGGGAGCAGTTCTTC. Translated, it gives CASSPRPHGEQFF.